This T cell receptor beta chain derives from a study of CD8 T cells in Susac syndrome. Germline V gene data show CDR1 as LGHNA and CDR2 as YSLEER. Trimming stripped 1 base from V and 3 bases from J, with 3 bases between. This CDR3 has 12 residues. When the RNA was reverse transcribed, random hexamers were used with an input of about 0.5 to 1 ug. By means of immunoSEQ multiplex PCR, TCR beta CDR3 spanning 54 Vbeta and 13 Jbeta underwent amplification. From the immunoSEQ multiplex PCR reads, TCRdb called clonotypes with MiXCR, one entry per CDR3 protein. Here the sample spans approximately 150,000 distinct CDR3 sequences, around 96% being singletons.

The receptor was derived from a human donor with multiple sclerosis. Material for sequencing was CD4+ T cells from PBMCs. The V gene is TRBV4-3, the J gene TRBJ1-1, with D hard to call. CDR3 loop: CASSQGDTEAFF. CDR3 coding DNA: TGCGCCAGCAGCCAAGGGGACACTGAAGCTTTCTTT.